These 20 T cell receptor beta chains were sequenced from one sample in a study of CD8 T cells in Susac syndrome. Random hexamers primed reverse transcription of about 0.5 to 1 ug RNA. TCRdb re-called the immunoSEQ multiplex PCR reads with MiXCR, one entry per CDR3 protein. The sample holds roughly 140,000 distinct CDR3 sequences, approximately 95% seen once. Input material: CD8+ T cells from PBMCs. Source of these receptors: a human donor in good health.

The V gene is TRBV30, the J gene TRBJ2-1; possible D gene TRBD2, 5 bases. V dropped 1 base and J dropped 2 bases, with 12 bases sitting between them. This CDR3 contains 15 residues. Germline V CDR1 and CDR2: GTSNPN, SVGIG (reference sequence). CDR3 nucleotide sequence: TGTGCCTGGAGTGATGGGAGTGGCGCCTACAATGAGCAGTTCTTC. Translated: CAWSDGSGAYNEQFF.

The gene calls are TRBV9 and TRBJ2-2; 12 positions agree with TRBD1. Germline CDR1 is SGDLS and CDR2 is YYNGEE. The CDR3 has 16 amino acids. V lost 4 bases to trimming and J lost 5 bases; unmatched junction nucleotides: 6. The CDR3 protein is CASSPRDRGLTGELFF. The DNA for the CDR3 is TGTGCCAGCAGCCCCCGGGACAGGGGGCTGACCGGGGAGCTGTTTTTT.

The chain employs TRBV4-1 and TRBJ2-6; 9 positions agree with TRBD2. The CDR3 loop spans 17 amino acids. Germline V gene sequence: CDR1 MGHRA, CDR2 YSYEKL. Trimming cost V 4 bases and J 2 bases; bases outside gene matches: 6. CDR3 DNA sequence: TGCGCCAGCAGCCTTCGCGGGGGGGTGGCTGGGGCCAACGTCCTGACTTTC. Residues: CASSLRGGVAGANVLTF.

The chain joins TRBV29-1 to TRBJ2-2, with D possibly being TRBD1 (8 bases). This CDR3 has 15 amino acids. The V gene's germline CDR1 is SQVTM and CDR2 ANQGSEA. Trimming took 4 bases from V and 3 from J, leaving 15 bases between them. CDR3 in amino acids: CSVAQQGGYTGELFF. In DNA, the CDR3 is TGCAGCGTTGCCCAACAGGGGGGGTACACCGGGGAGCTGTTTTTT.

The DNA for the CDR3 is TGTGCCAGCAGCCACAGGGGGAAGAACACTGAAGCTTTCTTT. This encodes CASSHRGKNTEAFF. V gene TRBV7-9 combines with J gene TRBJ1-1, with 8 nucleotides matching TRBD1. Germline lookup yields CDR1 SEHNR and CDR2 FQNEAQ (reference sequence). The CDR3 contains 14 residues. V lost 5 bases, J lost 1 base, and 3 bases stayed unmatched. The full variable domain, completed using reference TRBV7-9 and TRBJ1-1, is DTGVSQNPRHKITKRGQNVTFRCDPISEHNRLYWYRQTLGQGPEFLTYFQNEAQLEKSRLLSDRFSAERPKGSFSTLEIQRTEQGDSAMYLCASSHRGKNTEAFFGQGTRLTVV.

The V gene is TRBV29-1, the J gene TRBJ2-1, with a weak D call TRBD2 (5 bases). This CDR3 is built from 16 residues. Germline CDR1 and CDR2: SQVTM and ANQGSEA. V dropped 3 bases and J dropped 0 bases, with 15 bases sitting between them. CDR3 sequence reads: CSVEKGEGFSYNEQFF. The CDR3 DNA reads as TGCAGCGTTGAGAAGGGTGAGGGATTCTCCTACAATGAGCAGTTCTTC.

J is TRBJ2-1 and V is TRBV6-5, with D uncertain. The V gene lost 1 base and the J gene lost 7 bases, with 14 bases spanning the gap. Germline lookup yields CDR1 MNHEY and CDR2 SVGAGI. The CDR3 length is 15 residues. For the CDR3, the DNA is TGTGCCAGCAGTTACTTACCTAGGAAGAGTAATGAGCAGTTCTTC. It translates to CASSYLPRKSNEQFF.

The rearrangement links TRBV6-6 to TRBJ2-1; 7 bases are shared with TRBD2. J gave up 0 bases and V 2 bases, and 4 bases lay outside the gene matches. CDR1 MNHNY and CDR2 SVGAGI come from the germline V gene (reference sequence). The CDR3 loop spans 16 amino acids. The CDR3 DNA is TGTGCCAGCAGTTACGAAGCGGGGCCCTCCTACAATGAGCAGTTCTTC. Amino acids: CASSYEAGPSYNEQFF.

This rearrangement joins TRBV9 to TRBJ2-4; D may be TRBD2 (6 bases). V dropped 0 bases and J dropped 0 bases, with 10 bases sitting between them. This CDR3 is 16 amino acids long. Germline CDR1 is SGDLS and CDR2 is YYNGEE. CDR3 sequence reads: CASSVAVGLAKNIQYF. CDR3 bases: TGTGCCAGCAGCGTAGCCGTGGGACTAGCCAAAAACATTCAGTACTTC.

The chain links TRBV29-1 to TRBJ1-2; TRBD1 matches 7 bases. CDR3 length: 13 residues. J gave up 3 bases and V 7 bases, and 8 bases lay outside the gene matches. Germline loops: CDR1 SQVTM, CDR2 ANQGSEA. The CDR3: CSGTGDWDYGYTF. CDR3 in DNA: TGCAGCGGTACAGGGGATTGGGACTATGGCTACACCTTC.

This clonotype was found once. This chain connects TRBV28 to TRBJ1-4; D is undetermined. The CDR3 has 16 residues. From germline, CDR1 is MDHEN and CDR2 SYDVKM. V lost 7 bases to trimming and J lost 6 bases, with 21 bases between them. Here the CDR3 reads CASTPQDWTADEKLFF. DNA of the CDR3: TGTGCCAGCACCCCTCAAGATTGGACGGCAGATGAAAAACTGTTTTTT.

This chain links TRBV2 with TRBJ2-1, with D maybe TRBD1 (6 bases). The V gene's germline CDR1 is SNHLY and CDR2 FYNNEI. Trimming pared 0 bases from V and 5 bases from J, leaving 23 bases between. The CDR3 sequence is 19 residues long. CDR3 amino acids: CASSEAPQHRVELDNEQFF. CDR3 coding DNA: TGTGCCAGCAGTGAAGCCCCCCAACACAGGGTAGAGCTGGACAATGAGCAGTTCTTC.

CDR3: CASSVASNQPQHF. CDR3 bases: TGTGCCAGCAGCGTAGCCAGCAATCAGCCCCAGCATTTT. The chain combines TRBV9 with TRBJ1-5; the D is unclear. This CDR3 is 13 amino acids long. Germline assignment: CDR1 SGDLS and CDR2 YYNGEE. V was trimmed by 0 bases and J by 1 base, leaving 2 bases between them.

The CDR3: CASSQDLGLSSYNEQFF. In DNA, the CDR3 is TGCGCCAGCAGCCAAGATCTAGGTCTCAGCTCCTACAATGAGCAGTTCTTC. The chain joins TRBV4-3 to TRBJ2-1; D not certain. Trimming stripped 0 bases from V and 0 bases from J, with 12 bases between. The germline V gene encodes CDR1 LGHNA and CDR2 YSLEER. This CDR3 spans 17 amino acids.

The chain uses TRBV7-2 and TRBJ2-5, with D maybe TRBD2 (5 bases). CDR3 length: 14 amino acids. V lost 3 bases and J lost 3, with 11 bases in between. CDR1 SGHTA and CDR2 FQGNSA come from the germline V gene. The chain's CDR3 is CASSFFIGEETQYF. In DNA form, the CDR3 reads TGTGCCAGCAGCTTTTTCATCGGGGAAGAGACCCAGTACTTC.

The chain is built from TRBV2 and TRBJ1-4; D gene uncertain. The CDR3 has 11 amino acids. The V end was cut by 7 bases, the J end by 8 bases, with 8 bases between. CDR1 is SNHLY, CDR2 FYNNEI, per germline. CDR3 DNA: TGTGCCAGCACCAGTGAAGAAAAACTGTTTTTT. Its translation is CASTSEEKLFF.

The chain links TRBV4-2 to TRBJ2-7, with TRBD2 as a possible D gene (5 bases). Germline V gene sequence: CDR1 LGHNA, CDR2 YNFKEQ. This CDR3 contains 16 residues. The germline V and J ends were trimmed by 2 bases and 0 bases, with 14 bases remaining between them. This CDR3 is CASSQSAGPYSYEQYF. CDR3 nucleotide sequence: TGTGCCAGCAGCCAAAGCGCGGGTCCCTACTCCTACGAGCAGTACTTC.

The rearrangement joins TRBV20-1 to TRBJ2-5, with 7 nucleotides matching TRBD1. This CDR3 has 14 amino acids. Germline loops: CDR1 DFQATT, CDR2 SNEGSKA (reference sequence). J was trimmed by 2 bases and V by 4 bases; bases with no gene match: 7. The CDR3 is CSAKITGAQETQYF. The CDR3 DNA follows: TGCAGTGCTAAAATCACAGGGGCGCAAGAGACCCAGTACTTC.

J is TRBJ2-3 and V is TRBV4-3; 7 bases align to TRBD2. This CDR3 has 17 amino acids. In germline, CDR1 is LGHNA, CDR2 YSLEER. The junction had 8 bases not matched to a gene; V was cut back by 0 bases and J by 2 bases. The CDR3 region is CASSQDGRGTNTDTQYF. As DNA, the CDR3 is TGCGCCAGCAGCCAAGACGGGCGCGGGACTAACACAGATACGCAGTATTTT.

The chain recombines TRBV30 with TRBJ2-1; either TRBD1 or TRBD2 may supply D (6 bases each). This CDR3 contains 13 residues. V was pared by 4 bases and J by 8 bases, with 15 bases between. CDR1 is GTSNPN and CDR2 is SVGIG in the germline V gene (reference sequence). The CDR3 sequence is CAWNEVGGYEQFF. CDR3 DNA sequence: TGTGCCTGGAACGAGGTAGGGGGGTATGAGCAGTTCTTC.